The 17 T cell receptor beta chains presented below share a single source sample, sequenced in a study of T cell repertoires in cytomegalovirus infection. TCRdb independently ran MiXCR on the reads; one entry per CDR3 protein. The sample records roughly 230,000 distinct CDR3 sequences, 15% to 20% being singletons. The sample comprised CD8+ T cells from PBMCs. The receptors come from a human donor in good health (CMV status not recorded). Some clones in this sample may be carry-over from other donors' samples.

This clonotype appeared many times. This chain connects TRBV4-1 to TRBJ2-1; D remains unclear. The germline CDR1 and CDR2 sequences are MGHRA and YSYEKL. V dropped 0 bases and J dropped 3 bases, with 6 bases sitting between them. This CDR3 has 14 amino acids. CDR3 DNA: TGCGCCAGCAGCCAAGAAACGGACTACAATGAGCAGTTCTTC. It is translated as CASSQETDYNEQFF.

The CDR3 DNA sequence: TGTGCCAGCGGGAGGACCTATCTCGAGCAGTACTTC. It translates to CASGRTYLEQYF. The rearrangement uses TRBV6-1 and TRBJ2-7; the D gene is possibly TRBD2 (6 bases). Germline CDR1 and CDR2: MNHNS and SASEGT. Deletions cut 8 bases from V and 6 bases from J, with 14 bases between. This CDR3 has 12 amino acids.

The table lists this clonotype with many counts. V gene TRBV7-8 combines with J gene TRBJ2-1, with TRBD1 matching over 11 bases. The trim removed 5 bases at V and 10 bases at J, leaving 10 bases unmatched. CDR1 and CDR2 from the germline V gene are SGHVS and FQNEAQ. This CDR3 spans 15 amino acids. The CDR3 nucleotides are TGTGCCAGCAGCCCTTTGGGACAGGGGGATTGGGAGCAGTTCTTC. It codes for CASSPLGQGDWEQFF.

The table lists this clonotype with a few counts. This rearrangement joins TRBV7-9 to TRBJ1-2; D not resolved. CDR1 and CDR2 from the germline V gene are SEHNR and FQNEAQ (reference sequence). This CDR3 has 15 amino acids. V gave up 0 bases and J gave up 6 bases, with 14 bases separating them. CDR3 sequence reads: CASSLAGMGMDGYTF. The CDR3 DNA reads TGTGCCAGCAGCTTAGCCGGGATGGGTATGGATGGCTACACCTTC.

In regard to this clonotype: A read error may explain this, as a much larger clone is one base away. This chain uses TRBV7-8 with TRBJ2-1, with 10 bases aligning to TRBD2. This CDR3 region has 15 residues. Germline assignment: CDR1 SGHVS and CDR2 FQNEAQ. Here the CDR3 DNA reads TGTGCCAGCAACTTAAGCGGGGGGGTATACAATGAGCAGTTCTTC. This codes for CASNLSGGVYNEQFF.

This clonotype was detected ten times or more. The V gene is TRBV11-2, the J gene TRBJ2-7; D unclear. V lost 4 bases and J lost 3, with 22 bases in between. CDR1 is SGHAT, CDR2 FQNNGV, per germline. This CDR3 comprises 17 residues. The CDR3 here is CASSSPRIGKVRYEQYF. The CDR3 DNA reads as TGTGCCAGCAGCTCCCCCCGAATAGGGAAGGTTCGCTACGAGCAGTACTTC.

V is TRBV28 and J is TRBJ2-5, with D perhaps matching TRBD1 (6 bases). CDR3 length: 15 residues. The V gene lost 2 bases and the J gene lost 5 bases, with 15 bases spanning the gap. Germline V CDR1 and CDR2: MDHEN, SYDVKM. CDR3 bases: TGTGCCAGCAGTTTAGGGGGCCAAAGGGTGGAGACCCAGTACTTC. Encoded protein: CASSLGGQRVETQYF.

This clonotype has a count of ten or more. The chain uses TRBV7-9 and TRBJ2-3; 9 bases map to TRBD2. The V gene's germline CDR1 is SEHNR and CDR2 FQNEAQ (reference sequence). This CDR3 is built from 17 residues. J was trimmed by 6 bases and V by 3 bases; bases with no gene match: 13. The CDR3 here is CASSFLAGTLPADTQYF. The CDR3 nucleotides read TGTGCCAGCAGCTTTCTAGCGGGGACACTACCCGCGGATACGCAGTATTTT.

The V gene is TRBV28, the J gene TRBJ1-5, with D unresolved. CDR3 size: 14 residues. CDR1 is MDHEN and CDR2 is SYDVKM in the germline V gene. The ends were cut back, 3 bases at V and 3 bases at J, with 9 bases in the middle. The CDR3 is CASSFPVFNQPQHF. CDR3 sequence (DNA): TGTGCCAGCAGTTTCCCCGTCTTCAATCAGCCCCAGCATTTT.

A few counts support this clonotype. Compared with germline, one end of the junction differs, possibly owing to a read error. The V and J genes are TRBV27 and TRBJ2-6; D call uncertain. Looked up from germline, CDR1 is MNHEY and CDR2 is SMNVEV (reference sequence). The CDR3 runs 16 residues. CDR3 coding DNA: TGTGCCAGCAGTTTACACAGCCGCTCTGTGGCCAACGTCCTGACTTTC. This codes for CASSLHSRSVANVLTF. Looking up the rest from reference TRBV27 and TRBJ2-6 gives the full variable domain: EAQVTQNPRYLITVTGKKLTVTCSQNMNHEYMSWYRQDPGLGLRQIYYSMNVEVTDKGDVPEGYKVSRKEKRNFPLILESPSPNQTSLYFCASSLHSRSVANVLTFGAGSRLTVL.

This clonotype occurred many times. This rearrangement joins TRBV6-2 or TRBV6-3 to TRBJ2-1; D may be TRBD2 (6 bases). This CDR3 contains 16 residues. Trimming cost V 0 bases and J 6 bases, with 15 bases left between them. CDR1 is MNHEY, CDR2 SVGEGT, per germline. The CDR3 region has the DNA TGTGCCAGCAGTTACTCCCAGCGGGTTGAGGGCAATGAGCAGTTCTTC. The encoded protein is CASSYSQRVEGNEQFF.

This clonotype was seen repeatedly, ten times or more. V is TRBV20-1 and J is TRBJ1-1, with TRBD1 matching over 7 bases. Trimming cost V 6 bases and J 1 base; bases outside gene matches: 11. CDR1 and CDR2 (germline): DFQATT, SNEGSKA (reference sequence). This CDR3 is built from 15 residues. This chain's CDR3 is CSARGAGEWNTEAFF. CDR3 sequence (DNA): TGCAGTGCCAGGGGGGCAGGGGAATGGAACACTGAAGCTTTCTTT.

The sample holds a few counts of this clonotype. CDR3 in DNA: TGTGCCAGCAGCCATATTCTAGCGGGCGAGCAGTTCTTC. Translation: CASSHILAGEQFF. V and J are TRBV4-2 and TRBJ2-1; 8 nucleotides align to TRBD2. Per the germline V gene, CDR1 is LGHNA and CDR2 is YNFKEQ. The CDR3 is 13 amino acids. J was trimmed by 10 bases and V by 3 bases; bases with no gene match: 5.

The table lists this clonotype with many counts. The chain has TRBV5-6 and TRBJ1-1; 10 nucleotides agree with TRBD1. The CDR3 sequence is 14 residues long. The V and J ends lost 3 bases and 5 bases, in that order; junction bases with no gene match: 4. Germline V gives CDR1 SGHDT, CDR2 YYEEEE. CDR3 region: CASSYGTGETEAFF. The CDR3 nucleotides read TGTGCCAGCAGCTACGGGACAGGGGAAACTGAAGCTTTCTTT.

This clonotype was recorded a few times. V gene TRBV29-1 combines with J gene TRBJ2-3; TRBD1 matches 9 bases. Germline V CDR1 and CDR2: SQVTM, ANQGSEA. The CDR3 contains 13 residues. V lost 4 bases and J lost 3; bases outside the gene matches: 2. The CDR3, as DNA: TGCAGCGTTGGGACAGGGGATACAGATACGCAGTATTTT. Amino acids: CSVGTGDTDTQYF.

This clonotype was seen ten or more times. V is TRBV7-2 and J is TRBJ2-1; D might be TRBD2 (7 bases). CDR1 is SGHTA, CDR2 FQGNSA, per germline. V was pared by 1 base and J by 3 bases, with 10 bases between. The CDR3 consists of 15 residues. As DNA, the CDR3 is TGTGCCAGCAGCTTAGGGGGGGGCTTCTACAATGAGCAGTTCTTC. Its translation is CASSLGGGFYNEQFF.

J is TRBJ2-2 and V is TRBV5-3, with 12 bases that match TRBD2. TRBV5-3 is given ORF status, its function remaining uncertain. Trimming took 10 bases from V and 6 from J; bases not matched to a gene: 10. CDR3 size: 15 residues. The CDR3 loop is CAGSLRLAGAGELFF. For the CDR3, the DNA is TGTGCCGGCAGCTTGCGACTAGCGGGAGCCGGGGAGCTGTTTTTT.